The clone carrying this TCR beta chain turned up a few times. Its specificity is not known. The entry originates in a study of T-cell memory formation after mild COVID-19. Findings and caveats of the study: From day 15 to 85, contracting clones were balanced between CD4 and CD8, whereas later expanders leaned toward CD4+. Clones that contracted clustered mainly in CM and EM if CD4+ and in EMRA if CD8+.

The germline V gene encodes CDR1 LGHNA and CDR2 YNFKEQ. Trimming cost V 3 bases and J 6 bases; bases outside gene matches: 7. This CDR3 contains 17 residues. 5'RACE with constant-segment primers yielded barcoded, UMI-tagged TCR alpha and TCR beta cDNA libraries. TCRdb itself ran the 5' RACE reads through MiXCR, one entry per CDR3 protein. Among a few hundred thousand distinct CDR3 sequences, 20% to 25% were seen once, and the ten largest hold around a fifth. The material sequenced was PBMCs or a T cell subset sorted from them (not recorded which). The V and J genes are TRBV4-2 and TRBJ2-2, with 13 bases identical to TRBD2. The sequence came from a man between 18 and 29 years old who had mild COVID-19 (a few samples of this study predate the infection). Cell type and time point are not known. The CDR3 DNA is TGTGCCAGCAGCCAGACTAGCGGGGGGCCGGTGTCCGGGGAGCTGTTTTTT. It is translated as CASSQTSGGPVSGELFF.